This T cell receptor beta chain was identified during a study of T cells in Graves' hyperthyroidism and ophthalmopathy. Study background: Before any treatment, at initial diagnosis, peripheral blood was collected. Study-wide points: A model built on 13 V-J features separated ophthalmopathy from stable hyperthyroidism. Most clonotypes that expanded in the thyroid above 0.001 also showed up in blood.

In the case of this clonotype: Antigen unknown.

This CDR3 spans 13 amino acids. Trimming left V 8 bases short and J 3 bases short, with 14 bases between. Amplification of TCR beta CDR3 regions was performed using RNA transcripts as template. Researchers ran a first-round RT-PCR on the TCR CDR3 using the HTBI primer set. TCRdb independently ran MiXCR on the multiplex PCR reads; one entry per CDR3 protein. The sample lists about 610,000 distinct CDR3 sequences; about 15% were seen once. This sample holds PBMCs from 9.5 to 10 ml fresh peripheral blood. The sample consisted of blood. The genes are TRBV12-3 or TRBV12-4 and TRBJ2-7; maybe TRBD1 (6 bases). This sequence was found in a woman in her thirties or forties with Graves' ophthalmopathy. The CDR3 nucleotides read TGTGCCAGCTCCGGGACATGGGGCTACGAGCAGTACTTC. Translating it yields CASSGTWGYEQYF.